The clone carrying this T cell receptor (beta chain) was picked up a small number of times. Its antigen remains unknown. The entry originates in a study of T-cell memory formation after mild COVID-19. Overall study: Clustering of TCRs was largely donor specific. Study conclusions and caveats: Clones that contracted from day 15 to 85 were balanced CD4/CD8, while later expanders leaned CD4+. Pre-infection memory already had some responding clones, implying cross-reactive memory joined.

TCR alpha and TCR beta cDNA libraries carrying sample barcodes and UMIs were produced by 5'RACE using constant-segment primers. TCRdb re-analysed the 5' RACE reads in MiXCR, keeping a single row per CDR3 protein. The data show 300,000 to 350,000 distinct CDR3 sequences, with roughly an eighth seen just once and 22% held by the top ten. V lost 0 bases, J lost 6 bases, and 18 bases lay in between. This CDR3 region has 16 residues. CDR1 and CDR2 (germline): SGHDT, YYEEEE. This receptor was taken from a man aged 18 to 29 who had mild COVID-19 (a few samples of this study predate the infection). Cell type and time point are not known. The genes are TRBV5-6 and TRBJ1-2; D possibly corresponds to TRBD1 (6 bases). What was sequenced was PBMCs or a T cell subset sorted from them (not recorded which). The CDR3 is CASSLARGLGRDGYTF. The CDR3 region has the DNA TGTGCCAGCAGCTTGGCCCGGGGGCTTGGAAGGGATGGCTACACCTTC.